A single TCR beta chain is shown here with its context. Authors' processing steps: Amplifying reference gene primers gave estimates of nucleated cell counts. Assay: immunoSEQ multiplex PCR; the TCRdb copy retains only in-frame clones and omits some. V, J and clone size are those of that table, while D and trimming were read from the DNA. Of 60,000 to 85,000 clones listed, approximately 81% are singletons. This entry is derived from a study of blood T cell repertoires in COVID-19. About the research overall: COVID-19 samples, acute and convalescent, were from the United States, Italy and Spain. In each case, the material was cDNA or gDNA derived from T cells, B-cell-depleted T cells, or PBMCs.

The germline gives CDR1 LNHDA, CDR2 SQIVND (reference sequence). V lost 4 bases to trimming and J lost 1 base, with 17 bases between them. This CDR3 is built from 16 residues. The chain carries TRBV19 and TRBJ2-7; maybe TRBD1 (5 bases). The TCR originated in a woman aged 55 to 70 with acute or convalescent COVID-19. Sequencing was performed on peripheral blood. CDR3 region: CASSRGHHIPSYEQYF. CDR3 in DNA: TGTGCCAGTAGTAGAGGACATCACATTCCATCCTACGAGCAGTACTTC.